This is a list of T cell receptor beta chains from one sample in a study of shared clonotypes between healthy human individuals. Only in-frame clones appear in the TCRdb table, and some are missing; sequencing was by immunoSEQ multiplex PCR. The profile covers around 600,000 clones, with around 97% appearing a single time and about 0.06% taken by the ten largest. Sequenced sample: naive CD4+ T cells sorted from blood. These TCRs come from a woman in her twenties or thirties in good health. Each CDR3 is given with its conserved first and last residue.

>14|TRBJ2-3|TRBV2
CASSAYSSTDTQYF
>15|TRBJ1-1|TRBV7-2
CASSGRGLLNTEAFF
>18|TRBJ1-5|TRBV11-2
CASSSIGEGGMNNQPQHF
>14|TRBJ1-1|TRBV2
CTSRAHRSDTEAFF
>16|TRBJ1-3|TRBV2
CASSDLGSQAGNTIYF
>12|TRBJ2-1|TRBV19
CASSISGDEQFF
>16|TRBJ2-1|TRBV5-1
CASSSRLAGDYNEQFF
>14|TRBJ1-5|TRBV28
CASSFWEGNQPQHF
>15|TRBJ1-3|TRBV6-4
CASSVRSVPPITIYF
>16|TRBJ2-1|TRBV28
CASSFYGAGGPDEQFF
>17|TRBJ1-1|TRBV18
CASSPPGTGRKNTEAFF
>11|TRBJ1-2|TRBV20-1
CSARGPFSHTF
>15|TRBJ2-7|TRBV28
CASSYQGAPSYEQYF
>21|TRBJ2-3|TRBV4-1
CASSQGPPVGTSGRLIDTQYF
>14|TRBJ2-1|TRBV5-1
CATSGTSGRYEQFF
>15|TRBJ1-5|TRBV6-6
CASSYEGISNQPQHF
>15|TRBJ2-1|TRBV28
CASSQLAGLYNEQFF
>14|TRBJ2-1|TRBV5-1
CASSLDYKGDEQFF
>13|TRBJ1-2|TRBV19
CASSIAGGTGYTF
>15|TRBJ2-7|TRBV6-5
CASSYRTSPYYEQYF
>15|TRBJ1-1|TRBV5-4
CASSPDGGAGTEAFF
>14|TRBJ1-5|TRBV28
CASSPGQGDQPQHF
>16|TRBJ2-1|TRBV18
CASSPFASLTYNEQFF
>16|TRBJ2-1|TRBV5-5
CASSAGDERVYNEQFF
>13|TRBJ1-2|TRBV6-5
CASSYGGSYGYTF
>14|TRBJ2-1|TRBV6-1
CASGSSPSDGEQFF
>15|TRBJ1-2|TRBV19
CASSKGTGVDYGYTF
>15|TRBJ2-7|TRBV2
CASIEIAGYSYEQYF
>13|TRBJ1-2|TRBV6-5
CASSSGTGEGYTF
>13|TRBJ1-2|TRBV28
CASSAPWPGSYTF
>16|TRBJ2-3|TRBV4-2
CASSQGLAGVSDTQYF